This T cell receptor beta chain was retrieved from a study of CD8+ T cells in alopecia areata (dated by TCRdb to 2016 to 2018). General notes on the study: Treated patients were enrolled in an open-label pilot trial of oral tofacitinib, 5 to 10 mg twice daily, for moderate-to-severe alopecia areata. Patients stayed on tofacitinib for 6 to 18 months and then had 6 months of follow-up off drug so that delayed response and recurrence could be assessed. For the treated patients, the SALT score, which quantifies what percentage of scalp surface area is affected, served as the measure of disease severity. The study used high-throughput TCRbeta sequencing to examine T cell clonal expansion in alopecia areata, in both the C3H/HeJ mouse model and human patients. In humans, TCRbeta sequencing was performed on scalp tissue and on sorted CD4+ and CD8+ peripheral blood T cells from healthy controls and from patients with patchy or totalis/universalis alopecia areata. Biopsies were taken from tofacitinib-treated patients at baseline and again at 4 and 24 weeks into treatment, and several of those patients also had a later scalp biopsy. Clonality in the scalp was compared among normal scalp (n=4), patchy alopecia areata scalp (n=8), and alopecia totalis/universalis scalp (n=8). RNA was extracted with the PAXgene miRNA kit for fixed scalp, the miRNeasy kit for PBMCs, and the RNeasy kit for mouse skin. TCRbeta CDR3 regions were amplified by immunoSEQ multiplex PCR with 35 Vbeta forward and 13 Jbeta reverse primers.

Here is what the overall study found, with its caveats: During tofacitinib treatment, many expanded lesional clones stuck around in both scalp and blood, and this persistence may partly explain why relapse happens after treatment is stopped. Compared with mice, TCR sequences shared between patients were less clear, possibly partly because of HLA diversity across the patient population. Because the treated cohort was small and included a single nonresponder, larger studies are needed to assess links between baseline CD8+ expansion and response. Tofacitinib significantly lowered scalp clonality and the number of expanded CD8+ clones among the top 100 scalp clones. Unlike mouse skin, which is dominated by gammadelta T cells, normal human skin has resident alphabeta T cells that are also sequenced, and this complicates analysis of the scalp TCR repertoire. Compared with normal scalp, lesional scalp, particularly in alopecia totalis/universalis, had higher clonality and more expanded CD8+ clones, which suggests antigenic drive.

Comment on this clone: Its antigen specificity is not known. Base qualities are missing; no much larger clone stands one base away.

Libraries were prepared through the immunoSEQ multiplex PCR assay. RNA was extracted from all samples and reverse transcribed into cDNA, which served as template for TCR sequencing. SuperScript III was used to make first-strand cDNA, primed with a 2:1 mix of oligo-dT and random hexamers. A synthetic immune receptor repertoire was used to measure amplification bias, and any remaining bias was corrected computationally. Concerning the study's data processing: Raw reads were preprocessed to remove errors, and CDR3 was defined by IMGT conventions from the conserved cysteine to phenylalanine. Clonality was calculated as 1 minus Shannon entropy normalized by log2 of the number of productive unique TCRs. Scalp TCRbeta sequences were cross-referenced with sorted blood CD4 and CD8 repertoires so that the CD4 or CD8 identity of scalp clones could be inferred. TCRdb provides this immuneACCESS table in a form limited to in-frame rearrangements. Some clones are lacking; in checked studies, under half of them reflect an unresolved V gene, and why the rest are absent is not known. From that table come the V and J calls and clone size; the DNA was used to work out D and trimming. The sample contains about 200,000 clones, roughly 64% of them found a single time. 4.5% to 6% of the sample is held by the ten biggest clonotypes.

Taken with the paper, the label for time point translates to: around 26 weeks on oral tofacitinib. According to the study, the label for this sample's treatment or condition signals: oral pan-JAK inhibitor, 5-10 mg twice daily. Lesional scalp punch biopsies and peripheral blood were obtained from alopecia areata patients. PBMCs were isolated by density centrifugation and stained for CD3, CD4 and CD8, after which CD4+ and CD8+ T cells were sorted on a FACSAria. This TCR came from a human donor with alopecia areata. The starting material was CD4+ T cells sorted from blood, obtained at week 24, from a patient treated with tofacitinib.

The DNA sequence follows: TGCGCCAGCAGCCATCAGGGTCCAATCTACGAGCAGTACTTC. The encoded protein is CASSHQGPIYEQYF. The chain is encoded by TRBV4-1 joined to TRBJ2-7, and TRBD1 may be the D gene, going by 5 matching bases. The CDR3 goes from the cysteine to the phenylalanine over 14 residues. CDR3 DNA only is kept here, 42 bases in frame from base 1. V is clipped by 3 bases and J by 3 bases, and the sequence between their germline boundaries is 12 bases long. Per the germline V gene, MGHRA is the CDR1 and YSYEKL is the CDR2.